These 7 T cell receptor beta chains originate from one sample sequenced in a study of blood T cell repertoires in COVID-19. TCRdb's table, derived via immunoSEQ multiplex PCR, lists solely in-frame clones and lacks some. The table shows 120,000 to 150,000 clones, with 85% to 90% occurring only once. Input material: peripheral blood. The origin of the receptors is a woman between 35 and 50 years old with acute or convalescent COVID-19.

The CDR3 loop is CASSQEGQVLNEQFF. The CDR3 DNA reads as TGTGCCAGCAGCCAAGAGGGACAGGTCCTGAATGAGCAGTTCTTC. The genes are TRBV3-1 (or the pseudogene TRBV3-2) and TRBJ2-1, with 8 bases identical to TRBD1. The CDR3 spans 15 residues. Germline CDR1 LGHDT, CDR2 YNNKEL (reference sequence). J lost 7 bases, V lost 0 bases, and 5 bases had no gene match.

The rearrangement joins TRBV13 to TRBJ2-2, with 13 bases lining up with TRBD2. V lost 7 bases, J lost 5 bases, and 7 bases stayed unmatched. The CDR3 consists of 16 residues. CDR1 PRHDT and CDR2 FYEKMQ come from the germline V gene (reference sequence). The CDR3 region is CASTLEGLAGTGELFF. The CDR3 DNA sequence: TGTGCCAGCACTCTCGAGGGACTAGCGGGGACCGGGGAGCTGTTTTTT.

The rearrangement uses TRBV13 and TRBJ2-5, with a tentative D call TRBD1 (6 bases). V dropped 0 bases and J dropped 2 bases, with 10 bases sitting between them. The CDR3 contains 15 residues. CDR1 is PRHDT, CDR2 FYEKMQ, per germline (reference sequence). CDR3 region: CASSLGGGPQETQYF. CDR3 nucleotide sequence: TGTGCCAGCAGCTTAGGAGGGGGACCTCAAGAGACCCAGTACTTC.

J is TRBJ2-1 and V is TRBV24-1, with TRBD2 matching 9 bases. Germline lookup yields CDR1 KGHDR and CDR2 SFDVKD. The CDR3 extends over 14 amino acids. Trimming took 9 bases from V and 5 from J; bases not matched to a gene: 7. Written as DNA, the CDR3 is TGTGCCACCTCAACGGCGGGAGGGAACAATGAGCAGTTCTTC. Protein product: CATSTAGGNNEQFF.

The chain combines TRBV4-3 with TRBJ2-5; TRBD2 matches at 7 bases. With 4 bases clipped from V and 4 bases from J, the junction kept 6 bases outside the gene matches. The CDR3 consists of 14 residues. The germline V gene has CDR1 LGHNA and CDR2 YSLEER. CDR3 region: CASSPSASGETQYF. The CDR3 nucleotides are TGCGCCAGCAGCCCCTCAGCTAGCGGAGAGACCCAGTACTTC.

The CDR3 protein is CASTPSWGTQYF. CDR3 bases: TGTGCCAGCACGCCTAGCTGGGGTACGCAGTATTTT. This chain connects TRBV2 to TRBJ2-3, with D perhaps matching TRBD2 (5 bases). The V end lost 7 bases, the J end lost 8 bases, and 13 bases lay between the germline ends. CDR1 is SNHLY and CDR2 is FYNNEI in the germline V gene. This CDR3 contains 12 residues. The complete variable domain, with remaining parts taken from reference TRBV2 and TRBJ2-3, reads EPEVTQTPSHQVTQMGQEVILRCVPISNHLYFYWYRQILGQKVEFLVSFYNNEISEKSEIFDDQFSVERPDGSNFTLKIRSTKLEDSAMYFCASTPSWGTQYFGPGTRLTVL.

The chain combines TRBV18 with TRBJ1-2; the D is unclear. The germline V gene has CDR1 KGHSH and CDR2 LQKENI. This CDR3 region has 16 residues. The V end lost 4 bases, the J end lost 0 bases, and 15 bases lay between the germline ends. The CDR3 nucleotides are TGTGCCAGCTCACTACCTGGACTTATGTCTAACTATGGCTACACCTTC. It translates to CASSLPGLMSNYGYTF. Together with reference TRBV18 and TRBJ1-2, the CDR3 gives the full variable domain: NAGVMQNPRHLVRRRGQEARLRCSPMKGHSHVYWYRQLPEEGLKFMVYLQKENIIDESGMPKERFSAEFPKEGPSILRIQQVVRGDSAAYFCASSLPGLMSNYGYTFGSGTRLTVV.